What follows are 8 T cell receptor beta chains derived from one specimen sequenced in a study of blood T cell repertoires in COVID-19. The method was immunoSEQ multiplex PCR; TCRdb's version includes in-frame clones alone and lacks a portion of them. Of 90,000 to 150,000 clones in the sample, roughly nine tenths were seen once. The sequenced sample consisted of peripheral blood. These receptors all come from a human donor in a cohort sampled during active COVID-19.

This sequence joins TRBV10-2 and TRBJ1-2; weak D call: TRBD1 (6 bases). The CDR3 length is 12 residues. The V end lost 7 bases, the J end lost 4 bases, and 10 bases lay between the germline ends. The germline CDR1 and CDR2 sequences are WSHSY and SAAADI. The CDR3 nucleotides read TGCGCCAGCACACAGGGATCCTATGGCTACACCTTC. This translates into CASTQGSYGYTF.

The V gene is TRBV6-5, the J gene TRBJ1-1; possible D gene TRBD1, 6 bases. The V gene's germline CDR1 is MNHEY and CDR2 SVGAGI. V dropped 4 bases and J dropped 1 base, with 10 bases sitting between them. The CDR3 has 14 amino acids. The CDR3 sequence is CASSFLQGNTEAFF. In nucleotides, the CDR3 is TGTGCCAGCAGTTTCCTACAGGGGAACACTGAAGCTTTCTTT.

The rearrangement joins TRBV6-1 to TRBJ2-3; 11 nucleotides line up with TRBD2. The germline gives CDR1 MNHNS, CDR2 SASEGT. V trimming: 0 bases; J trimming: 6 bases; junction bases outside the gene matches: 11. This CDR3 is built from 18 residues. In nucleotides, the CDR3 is TGTGCCAGCAGTGAAGCTTTCCTCCTAGCGGGGGGAAGTGATACGCAGTATTTT. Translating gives CASSEAFLLAGGSDTQYF.

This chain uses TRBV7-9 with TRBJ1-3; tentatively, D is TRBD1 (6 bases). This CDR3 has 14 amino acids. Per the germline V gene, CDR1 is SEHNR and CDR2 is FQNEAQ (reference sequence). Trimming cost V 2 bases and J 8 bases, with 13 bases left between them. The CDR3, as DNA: TGTGCCAGCAGCTTAAGAGGGGCAGGGGACACCATATATTTT. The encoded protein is CASSLRGAGDTIYF.

CDR3 sequence: CASSGTSEYEQYF. The CDR3 DNA reads as TGTGCCAGCAGTGGGACTAGCGAGTACGAGCAGTACTTC. J is TRBJ2-7 and V is TRBV2, with 9 bases that match TRBD2. Germline V gene lookup returns CDR1 SNHLY and CDR2 FYNNEI. This CDR3 comprises 13 residues. Trimming cost V 4 bases and J 4 bases; bases outside gene matches: 2.

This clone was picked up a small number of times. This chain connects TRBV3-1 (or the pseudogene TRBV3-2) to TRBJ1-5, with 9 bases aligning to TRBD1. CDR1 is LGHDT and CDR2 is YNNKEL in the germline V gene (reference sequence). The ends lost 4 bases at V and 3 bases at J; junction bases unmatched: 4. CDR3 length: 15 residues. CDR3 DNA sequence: TGTGCCAGCAGCCCCGGACAGGGGTACAATCAGCCCCAGCATTTT. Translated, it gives CASSPGQGYNQPQHF.

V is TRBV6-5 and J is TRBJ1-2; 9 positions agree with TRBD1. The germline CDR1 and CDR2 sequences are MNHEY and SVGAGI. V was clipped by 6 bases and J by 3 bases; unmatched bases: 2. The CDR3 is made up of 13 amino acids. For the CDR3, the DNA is TGTGCCAGCAGCAGACAGGGGGACTATGGCTACACCTTC. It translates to CASSRQGDYGYTF.

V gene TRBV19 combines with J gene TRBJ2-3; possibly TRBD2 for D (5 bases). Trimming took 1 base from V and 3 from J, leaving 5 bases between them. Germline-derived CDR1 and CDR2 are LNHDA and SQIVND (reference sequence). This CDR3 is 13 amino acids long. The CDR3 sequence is CASSIAGTDTQYF. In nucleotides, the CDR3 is TGTGCCAGTAGTATAGCGGGAACAGATACGCAGTATTTT.